The table lists the clone carrying this T cell receptor beta chain with a count of one. As yet, its antigen is unknown. Clones were read by immunoSEQ multiplex PCR, and TCRdb kept only the in-frame ones, dropping some. Here the sample spans 120,000 or so clones, about nine tenths being singletons. Unmatched junction bases numbered 8, after V lost 6 bases and J lost 0 bases. This CDR3 contains 16 residues. CDR1 is MDHEN and CDR2 is SYDVKM in the germline V gene. The sample comes from a study of cytomegalovirus exposure and HLA in healthy donors. Overall study findings and caveats: Rarity marked most TCR sequences, yet some public TCRs occurred in many donors.

The J gene is TRBJ2-3, the V gene TRBV28; TRBD1 aligns across 8 bases. This TCR was sampled from a man younger than 40 in good health and CMV-seronegative. Sequencing was done on a sample of PBMCs. CDR3 protein: CASSPGGQVSTDTQYF. For the CDR3, the DNA is TGTGCCAGCAGCCCAGGGGGACAGGTTAGCACAGATACGCAGTATTTT.